The clone carrying this T cell receptor beta chain was recorded once. Participant-reported clinical history was the basis for cohort assignment. This sample stems from a study of blood T cell repertoires in COVID-19. Study at large: The origin of the acute and convalescent COVID-19 samples was the United States, Italy and Spain.

TCRdb keeps only in-frame clones here, not all; method: immunoSEQ multiplex PCR. The data show over 300,000 clones, around 87% seen once. Germline V CDR1 and CDR2: MNHEY, SMNVEV (reference sequence). V trimming: 6 bases; J trimming: 6 bases; junction bases outside the gene matches: 6. The CDR3 totals 13 residues. The specimen was PBMCs or T cells enriched from blood (not recorded which). This TCR was recovered from a woman between 25 and 40 years old with acute COVID-19. The rearrangement uses TRBV27 and TRBJ2-7; 9 bases agree with TRBD1. The CDR3 reads CASRPTGGSEQYF. The DNA of the CDR3 is TGTGCCAGCAGACCGACAGGGGGTTCCGAGCAGTACTTC.